This is a list of T cell receptor beta chains from one sample in a study of cytomegalovirus exposure and HLA in healthy donors. The table came from immunoSEQ multiplex PCR; TCRdb's copy has only in-frame clones and leaves some out. The sample contains about 170,000 clones, approximately 70% of which appear only once. Sample: PBMCs. These TCRs come from a middle-aged man in good health and CMV-seropositive. CDR3s include the opening cysteine and the closing phenylalanine or tryptophan. A D gene is named only where the DNA matches it firmly. Clone size is shown for a subset of rows, as once, few, many or a class of expanded clone.

CDR3	DNA	V	J	size	D
CASRPRTSPTDTQYF	TGTGCCAGCAGACCCCGGACTAGCCCCACAGATACGCAGTATTTT	TRBV7-9	TRBJ2-3	NA	TRBD2
CASSFRQGAEEQYF	TGTGCCAGCAGCTTCCGACAGGGGGCGGAGGAGCAGTACTTC	TRBV5-6	TRBJ2-7	once	TRBD1
CASSAGGQGSRELFF	TGTGCCAGCAGCGCGGGGGGACAGGGAAGCCGGGAGCTGTTTTTT	TRBV27	TRBJ2-2	few	NA
CASTWLGGANTGELFF	TGTGCCAGCACCTGGTTAGGGGGGGCGAACACCGGGGAGCTGTTTTTT	TRBV5-6	TRBJ2-2	NA	NA
CASSSGGMILYNEQFF	TGTGCCAGCAGCTCGGGGGGGATGATATTATACAATGAGCAGTTCTTC	TRBV5-8	TRBJ2-1	few	TRBD2
CASRRQGSEGNQPQHF	TGTGCCAGCAGGAGACAGGGTTCAGAAGGCAATCAGCCCCAGCATTTT	TRBV6-6	TRBJ1-5	NA	TRBD1
CASSSITGASRPQHF	TGTGCCAGCAGCTCCATAACAGGGGCCTCCCGGCCCCAGCATTTT	TRBV7-8	TRBJ1-5	few	TRBD1
CASSPQSAGETQYF	TGTGCTAGCAGCCCCCAGAGCGCTGGGGAGACCCAGTACTTC	TRBV7-7	TRBJ2-5	NA	NA
CASSEGQSNTGELFF	TGTGCCAGCAGTGAGGGACAGTCCAACACCGGGGAGCTGTTTTTT	TRBV9	TRBJ2-2	NA	TRBD1
CAWDRNKETQYF	TGTGCCTGGGACAGGAATAAAGAGACCCAGTACTTC	TRBV30	TRBJ2-5	few	NA
CASSVVGNTIYF	TGTGCCAGCAGCGTAGTAGGAAACACCATATATTTT	TRBV9	TRBJ1-3	once	NA
CASSYIPDRAHEQYF	TGTGCCAGCAGTTACATTCCGGACAGGGCACACGAGCAGTACTTC	TRBV6-5	TRBJ2-7	NA	TRBD1
CASSLEWAGDLTGELFF	TGCGCCAGCAGCTTGGAGTGGGCAGGGGATCTTACCGGGGAGCTGTTTTTT	TRBV5-1	TRBJ2-2	NA	NA
CATSRTEVYEQYF	TGTGCCACCAGCAGGACAGAGGTATACGAGCAGTACTTC	TRBV15	TRBJ2-7	NA	NA
CASSLDLHNSPLHF	TGTGCCAGCAGCTTAGACCTACATAATTCACCCCTCCACTTT	TRBV9	TRBJ1-6	NA	NA
CASSPGDRDSYEQYF	TGTGCCAGCAGCCCCGGGGACAGGGACTCCTACGAGCAGTACTTC	TRBV7-2	TRBJ2-7	NA	TRBD1
CASSEGRTGGQPQHF	TGTGCCAGCAGTGAAGGGAGGACAGGGGGTCAGCCCCAGCATTTT	TRBV6-1	TRBJ1-5	NA	TRBD1
CASSYAGQLNTEAFF	TGTGCCAGCAGTTACGCAGGACAGCTGAACACTGAAGCTTTCTTT	TRBV6-6	TRBJ1-1	NA	NA
CASKRGGAKTEAFF	TGTGCCAGCAAGCGCGGGGGCGCAAAAACTGAAGCTTTCTTT	TRBV6-5	TRBJ1-1	NA	NA
CASSASGQNSPLHF	TGTGCCAGCAGCGCCTCGGGACAAAATTCACCCCTCCACTTT	TRBV6-4	TRBJ1-6	NA	NA
CASKAGTDNTGELFF	TGTGCCAGCAAGGCGGGGACAGATAACACCGGGGAGCTGTTTTTT	TRBV7-2	TRBJ2-2	NA	NA
CASSRYQGLPEAFF	TGTGCCAGCAGCCGCTATCAGGGACTCCCTGAAGCTTTCTTT	TRBV7-8	TRBJ1-1	NA	NA
CASSQDRDEAFF	TGTGCCAGCAGCCAGGACAGGGATGAAGCTTTCTTT	TRBV7-8	TRBJ1-1	NA	TRBD1
CASIPRSGYNEQFF	TGTGCCAGTATCCCGAGGAGTGGCTACAATGAGCAGTTCTTC	TRBV19	TRBJ2-1	NA	NA
CASSQAGPQSPLHF	TGTGCCAGCAGCCAAGCTGGCCCCCAGTCACCCCTCCACTTT	TRBV14	TRBJ1-6	NA	NA
CASSEAASSNQPQHF	TGTGCCAGCAGTGAAGCGGCCTCTAGCAATCAGCCCCAGCATTTT	TRBV6-1	TRBJ1-5	many	NA
CASSRTVQETQYF	TGTGCCAGCAGCCGGACAGTCCAAGAGACCCAGTACTTC	TRBV7-9	TRBJ2-5	NA	NA